The TCR beta chain described here comes from a study of shared clonotypes between healthy human individuals. TCRdb's table, derived via immunoSEQ multiplex PCR, lists solely in-frame clones and lacks some. Of roughly 640,000 clones in the sample, less than 85% were seen once. The authors divided CD4+ cells into CD45RA+ naive and CD45RA-negative memory subsets. V shed 0 bases and J shed 1 base, with 4 bases lying between them. The CDR3 has 13 residues. In germline, CDR1 is SGHNT, CDR2 YYREEE (reference sequence). For this clone: Antigen specificity is unknown.

Study-wide findings and caveats: Memory subsets had estimated richness that was generally smaller than that of naive subsets.

The source material was memory CD4+ T cells sorted from blood. Subset denoted: CD45RA-negative fraction. This TCR came from a woman between 25 and 40 years old in good health. The gene calls are TRBV5-4 and TRBJ2-5; D call uncertain. The CDR3 DNA reads as TGTGCCAGCAGCTTGGTAGGCCAAGAGACCCAGTACTTC. This codes for CASSLVGQETQYF.